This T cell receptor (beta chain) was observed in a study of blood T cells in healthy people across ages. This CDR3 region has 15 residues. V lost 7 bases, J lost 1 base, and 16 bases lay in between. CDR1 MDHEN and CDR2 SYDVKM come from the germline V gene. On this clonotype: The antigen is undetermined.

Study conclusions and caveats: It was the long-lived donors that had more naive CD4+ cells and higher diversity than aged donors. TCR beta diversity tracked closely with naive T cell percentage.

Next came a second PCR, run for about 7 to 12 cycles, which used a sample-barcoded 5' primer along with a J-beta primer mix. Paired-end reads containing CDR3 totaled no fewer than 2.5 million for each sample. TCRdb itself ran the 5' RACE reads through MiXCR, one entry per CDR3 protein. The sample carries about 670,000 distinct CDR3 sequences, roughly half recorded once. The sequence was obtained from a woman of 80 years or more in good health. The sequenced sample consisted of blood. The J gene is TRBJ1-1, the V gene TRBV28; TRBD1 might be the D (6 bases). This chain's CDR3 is CASTKGGAANTEAFF. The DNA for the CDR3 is TGTGCCAGCACCAAAGGGGGGGCGGCGAACACTGAAGCTTTCTTT.